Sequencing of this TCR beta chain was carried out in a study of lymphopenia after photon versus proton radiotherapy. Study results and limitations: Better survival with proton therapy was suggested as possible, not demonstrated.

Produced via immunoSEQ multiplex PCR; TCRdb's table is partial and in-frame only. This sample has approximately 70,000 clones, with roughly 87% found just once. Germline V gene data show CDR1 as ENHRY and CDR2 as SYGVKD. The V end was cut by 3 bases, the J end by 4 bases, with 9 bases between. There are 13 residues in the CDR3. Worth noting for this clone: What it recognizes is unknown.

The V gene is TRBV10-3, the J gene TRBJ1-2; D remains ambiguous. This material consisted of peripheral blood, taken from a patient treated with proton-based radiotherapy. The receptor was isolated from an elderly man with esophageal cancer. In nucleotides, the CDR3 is TGTGCCATCAGTGATGACCCTGCCTATGGCTACACCTTC. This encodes CAISDDPAYGYTF.